Each of the 20 T cell receptor beta chains below was sequenced from the same sample in a study of graft-versus-host responses after intestinal transplantation (dated by TCRdb to the early 2020s). Library generation was performed with the immunoSEQ multiplex PCR assay. As stored in TCRdb, this immuneACCESS dataset retains in-frame rearrangements with V and J assigned. A fraction of the clones does not appear; measured against another copy, unresolved V genes explain less than half of the discrepancy, and the remainder lacks a known reason. Present in this sample are approximately 49,000 clones, 90% to 95% of which were seen just once. The top ten hold under 0.3% of the sample. The time point label, as the study defines it: cells obtained before transplantation from donor or recipient. These receptors' antigens are unknown. Sequenced here: unstimulated CD8+ T cells sorted from spleen or lymph node cells, sampled before transplant. These receptors were collected from a human donor who was the organ donor for an intestinal transplant.

V and J are TRBV6-1 and TRBJ1-2, with 7 bases aligning to TRBD1. Germline-derived CDR1 and CDR2 are MNHNS and SASEGT. The CDR3 totals 13 residues. V shed 6 bases and J 3 bases; nucleotides not matched to a gene: 4. The CDR3 coding sequence is TGTGCCAGCAGCCCGGGACAGTACTATGGCTACACCTTC. Translation: CASSPGQYYGYTF.

This chain links TRBV6-4 with TRBJ1-6; no firm D call. Germline V CDR1 and CDR2: MRHNA, SNTAGT. V gave up 2 bases and J gave up 9 bases, with 5 bases separating them. The CDR3 has 12 amino acids. The CDR3 sequence: CASSDRGSPLHF. The CDR3 DNA sequence: TGTGCCAGCAGTGACCGAGGTTCACCCCTCCACTTT.

V is TRBV6-1 and J is TRBJ1-6; D remains ambiguous. Trimming took 2 bases from V and 13 from J, leaving 3 bases between them. Germline CDR1 and CDR2: MNHNS and SASEGT. The CDR3 extends over 10 amino acids. The CDR3 spells CASSEPPLHF. CDR3 DNA sequence: TGTGCCAGCAGTGAACCCCCCCTCCACTTT.

The gene calls are TRBV9 and TRBJ2-7; 9 bases match TRBD1. V lost 3 bases and J lost 2; bases outside the gene matches: 6. Germline-derived CDR1 and CDR2 are SGDLS and YYNGEE. The CDR3 spans 15 residues. The chain's CDR3 is CASSGPGQGPYEQYF. The CDR3 DNA is TGTGCCAGCAGCGGTCCGGGACAGGGACCCTACGAGCAGTACTTC.

The V gene is TRBV19, the J gene TRBJ2-7; unclear D gene. Germline values: CDR1 LNHDA, CDR2 SQIVND (reference sequence). The CDR3 sequence is 12 residues long. The V gene lost 1 base and the J gene lost 6 bases, with 7 bases spanning the gap. The CDR3 region is CASSIGVGEQYF. The CDR3 DNA reads TGTGCCAGTAGTATAGGAGTTGGCGAGCAGTACTTC.

The chain is built from TRBV6-5 and TRBJ1-5; 9 bases map to TRBD1. The CDR3 is 13 amino acids. Looked up from germline, CDR1 is MNHEY and CDR2 is SVGAGI. V was clipped by 5 bases and J by 5 bases; unmatched bases: 1. CDR3 bases: TGTGCCAGCAGTACAGGGGGCTATCAGCCCCAGCATTTT. It translates to CASSTGGYQPQHF.

V usage is TRBV27 and J usage is TRBJ2-3; 10 nucleotides align to TRBD1. V shed 1 base and J 6 bases; nucleotides not matched to a gene: 16. Germline V gives CDR1 MNHEY, CDR2 SMNVEV (reference sequence). The CDR3 has 19 amino acids. The CDR3 is CASSLLVNSGTGVWDTQYF. CDR3 DNA sequence: TGTGCCAGCAGTTTATTGGTTAATTCCGGGACAGGGGTGTGGGATACGCAGTATTTT.

This chain uses TRBV27 with TRBJ2-2, with no clear D. The CDR3 contains 14 residues. Trimming shortened V by 5 bases and J by 2 bases, and 9 bases separated the two germline ends. Germline V gene sequence: CDR1 MNHEY, CDR2 SMNVEV (reference sequence). In nucleotides, the CDR3 is TGTGCCAGCAGTCGGCAGACAAACACCGGGGAGCTGTTTTTT. Protein: CASSRQTNTGELFF.

This clone appeared once. The chain joins TRBV28 to TRBJ1-1; D gene ambiguous. The CDR3 is 12 residues long. From germline, CDR1 is MDHEN and CDR2 SYDVKM. Trimming pared 8 bases from V and 7 bases from J, leaving 14 bases between. CDR3 sequence: CASLGIAGEAFF. CDR3 sequence (DNA): TGTGCCAGCCTCGGGATAGCAGGTGAAGCTTTCTTT.

The chain joins TRBV5-6 to TRBJ1-2; D is ambiguous. Germline assignment: CDR1 SGHDT and CDR2 YYEEEE. V was cut by 0 bases and J by 5 bases, with 8 bases left in between. The CDR3 spans 13 residues. CDR3 sequence reads: CASSLGQPYGYTF. The DNA for the CDR3 is TGTGCCAGCAGCTTGGGCCAGCCGTATGGCTACACCTTC.

This chain joins TRBV6-1 and TRBJ1-6; D call uncertain. With 2 bases removed from V and 0 bases from J, the gap between germline ends came to 14 bases. The CDR3 totals 18 residues. Germline lookup yields CDR1 MNHNS and CDR2 SASEGT. CDR3 nucleotide sequence: TGTGCCAGCAGTGAACTGGGCAGTCCGAGCTCCTATAATTCACCCCTCCACTTT. Its protein product is CASSELGSPSSYNSPLHF.

The rearrangement uses TRBV28 and TRBJ1-1; D perhaps matches TRBD1 (6 bases). The CDR3 covers 14 residues. Deletions cut 6 bases from V and 0 bases from J, with 11 bases between. Looked up from germline, CDR1 is MDHEN and CDR2 is SYDVKM. The CDR3 nucleotides are TGTGCCAGCAGCCCCGACAGGATGAACACTGAAGCTTTCTTT. Protein product: CASSPDRMNTEAFF.

The genes are TRBV10-3 and TRBJ2-5; D not certain. TRBJ2-7 explains the end of the DNA better; the J call may be wrong. Germline V lookup: CDR1 ENHRY, CDR2 SYGVKD. The CDR3 length is 11 residues. The DNA of the CDR3 is TGTGCCATCAGTGAGGGTTACGAGCAGTACTTC. This sequence encodes CAISEGYEQYF.

This chain uses TRBV11-2 with TRBJ1-1; D is possibly TRBD1 (6 bases). This CDR3 has 15 amino acids. CDR1 is SGHAT and CDR2 is FQNNGV in the germline V gene. Trimming took 4 bases from V and 4 from J, leaving 16 bases between them. CDR3 sequence reads: CASSWGNRVITEAFF. The CDR3 DNA reads as TGTGCCAGCAGCTGGGGGAACAGGGTTATCACTGAAGCTTTCTTT.

This clone appeared a single time. The chain uses TRBV4-3 and TRBJ2-2; no reliable D call. The CDR3 covers 15 residues. Germline V gene lookup returns CDR1 LGHNA and CDR2 YSLEER. The V end lost 0 bases, the J end lost 4 bases, and 9 bases lay between the germline ends. The CDR3 is CASSQEFQFTGELFF. DNA for the CDR3: TGCGCCAGCAGCCAAGAGTTTCAGTTCACCGGGGAGCTGTTTTTT.

V usage is TRBV28 and J usage is TRBJ2-3; D remains unclear. Germline V gives CDR1 MDHEN, CDR2 SYDVKM. This CDR3 has 15 residues. Between the trimmed V and J ends, which lost 3 bases and 4 bases, there was a span of 14 bases. CDR3 protein: CASSFSQVVADTQYF. Here the CDR3 DNA reads TGTGCCAGCAGTTTCTCCCAGGTCGTTGCAGATACGCAGTATTTT.

CDR3 DNA: TGCAGCGCCACGAAACAGGACATGAACACTGAAGCTTTCTTT. Its translation: CSATKQDMNTEAFF. The chain carries TRBV29-1 and TRBJ1-1; a weak D match, TRBD1 (5 bases). This CDR3 has 14 residues. V lost 7 bases to trimming and J lost 0 bases, with 15 bases between them. Per germline, CDR1 SQVTM and CDR2 ANQGSEA. The whole variable domain, remainder taken from reference TRBV29-1 and TRBJ1-1, is SAVISQKPSRDICQRGTSLTIQCQVDSQVTMMFWYRQQPGQSLTLIATANQGSEATYESGFVIDKFPISRPNLTFSTLTVSNMSPEDSSIYLCSATKQDMNTEAFFGQGTRLTVV.

The J gene is TRBJ1-2, the V gene TRBV27; a possible D gene is TRBD1 (6 bases). CDR1 is MNHEY and CDR2 is SMNVEV in the germline V gene (reference sequence). The CDR3 sequence is 15 residues long. V was shortened by 2 bases and J by 6 bases, with 16 bases between the two germline ends. Here the CDR3 reads CASSLTDRKGDGYTF. In DNA form, the CDR3 reads TGTGCCAGCAGTTTAACCGACAGGAAAGGCGATGGCTACACCTTC.

CDR3 in DNA: TGTGCCAGCAGCTTTACTGGGTCCTACAATGAGCAGTTCTTC. It specifies CASSFTGSYNEQFF. This chain joins TRBV7-3 and TRBJ2-1; D unresolved. V gave up 3 bases and J gave up 1 base, with 7 bases separating them. Germline-derived CDR1 and CDR2 are SGHTA and FQGTGA. The CDR3 covers 14 residues.

V and J are TRBV7-9 and TRBJ1-3; D gene ambiguous. Deletions cut 1 base from V and 3 bases from J, with 7 bases between. The CDR3 extends over 14 amino acids. Germline values: CDR1 SEHNR, CDR2 FQNEAQ (reference sequence). Here the CDR3 reads CASSLDLSGNTIYF. The CDR3 DNA follows: TGTGCCAGCAGCTTAGATCTTAGTGGAAACACCATATATTTT. Using reference TRBV7-9 and TRBJ1-3 for the parts outside the CDR3, the full variable domain is DTGVSQNPRHKITKRGQNVTFRCDPISEHNRLYWYRQTLGQGPEFLTYFQNEAQLEKSRLLSDRFSAERPKGSFSTLEIQRTEQGDSAMYLCASSLDLSGNTIYFGEGSWLTVV.